Sequencing of this T cell receptor beta chain was carried out in a study of T cell repertoires in cytomegalovirus infection. Study as a whole: Both a matching HLA type and CMV infection were indicated by public TCR beta signatures.

This clonotype was detected once. Its antigen is undetermined. The junction had 2 bases not matched to a gene; V was cut back by 5 bases and J by 3 bases. CDR1 and CDR2 (germline): SQVTM, ANQGSEA. The CDR3 has 12 amino acids. TCRdb independently ran MiXCR on the reads; one entry per CDR3 protein. The sample consists of some 280,000 distinct CDR3 sequences, around 15% of them appearing once. Study-level results: The ex vivo response showed dominance by HLA-C-restricted CMV-specific TCR beta clonotypes. Summed frequency of public TCR beta families distinguished CMV carriers with the relevant HLA.

This TCR derives from a human donor in good health (CMV status not recorded). Some clones in this sample may be carry-over from other donors' samples. V usage is TRBV29-1 and J usage is TRBJ2-7, with 9 bases matching TRBD2. Input material: PBMCs. Here the CDR3 DNA reads TGCAGCGTTAGACTAGCGGTCTACGAGCAGTACTTC. This codes for CSVRLAVYEQYF.